This T cell receptor beta chain was documented in a study of T-cell reconstitution after alpha-beta-depleted transplantation in children. The ends were cut back, 5 bases at V and 0 bases at J, with 22 bases in the middle. The CDR3 spans 18 residues. The germline gives CDR1 SGHVS, CDR2 FQNEAQ. Unique molecular identifiers featured in how the TCRbeta library was prepared. TCRdb recomputed calls from the PCR reads with MiXCR, one row per CDR3 protein. The sample lists over 150,000 distinct CDR3 sequences; more than 12% were seen once. Ten or more counts support this clonotype. V is TRBV7-8 and J is TRBJ1-1, with D possibly being TRBD1 (6 bases). Sample: PBMCs from the stem cell graft donor, taken from the stem cell graft. This TCR was sampled from a human donor who donated a stem cell graft to a child with acute lymphoblastic leukemia. The DNA of the CDR3 is TGTGCCAGCAGCCCCATCTTAGGGGGAACAGGACTGAACACTGAAGCTTTCTTT. Translating it yields CASSPILGGTGLNTEAFF. The full variable domain, rest sourced from reference TRBV7-8 and TRBJ1-1, is GAGVSQSPRYKVAKRGQDVALRCDPISGHVSLFWYQQALGQGPEFLTYFQNEAQLDKSGLPSDRFFAERPEGSVSTLKIQRTQQEDSAVYLCASSPILGGTGLNTEAFFGQGTRLTVV.